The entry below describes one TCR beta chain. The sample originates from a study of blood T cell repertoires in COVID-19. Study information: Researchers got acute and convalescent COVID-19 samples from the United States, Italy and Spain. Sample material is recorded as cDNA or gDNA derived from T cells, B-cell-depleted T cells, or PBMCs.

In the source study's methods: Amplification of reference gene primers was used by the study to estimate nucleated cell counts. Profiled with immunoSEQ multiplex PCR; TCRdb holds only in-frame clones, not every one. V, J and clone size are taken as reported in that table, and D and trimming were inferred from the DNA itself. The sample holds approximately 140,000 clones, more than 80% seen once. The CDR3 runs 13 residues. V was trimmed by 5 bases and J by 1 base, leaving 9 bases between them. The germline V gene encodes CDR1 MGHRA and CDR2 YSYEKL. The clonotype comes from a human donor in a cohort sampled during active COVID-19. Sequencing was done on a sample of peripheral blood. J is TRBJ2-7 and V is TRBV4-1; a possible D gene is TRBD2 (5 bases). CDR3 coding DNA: TGCGCCAGCAGCTACGGACTTTCCTACGAGCAGTACTTC. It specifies CASSYGLSYEQYF.